This entry is about one TCR beta chain. What it binds is not known. TCRdb called the reads again in MiXCR, with one record for every CDR3 protein. The sample carries more than 400,000 distinct CDR3 sequences, less than 30% recorded once. This CDR3 has 11 residues. Trimming stripped 3 bases from V and 16 bases from J, with 13 bases between. Germline V gene sequence: CDR1 ENHRY, CDR2 SYGVKD. The record originates from a study of T cell repertoires in cytomegalovirus infection. Study as a whole: Shared public TCR beta signatures pointed to both CMV infection and a matching HLA type. Study results and limitations: Dominating the ex vivo response were TCR beta clonotypes that were CMV-specific and HLA-C-restricted. There were carriers of CMV plus the relevant HLA, and cumulative public TCR beta family frequency identified them.

The sequence was collected from a human donor in good health (CMV status not recorded). Some clones in this sample may be carry-over from other donors' samples. The chain is built from TRBV10-3 and TRBJ2-1, with D unresolved. Sequenced material: PBMCs. CDR3 sequence (DNA): TGTGCCATCAGTGACCGGGTCCTAATCTTCTTC. Protein: CAISDRVLIFF.